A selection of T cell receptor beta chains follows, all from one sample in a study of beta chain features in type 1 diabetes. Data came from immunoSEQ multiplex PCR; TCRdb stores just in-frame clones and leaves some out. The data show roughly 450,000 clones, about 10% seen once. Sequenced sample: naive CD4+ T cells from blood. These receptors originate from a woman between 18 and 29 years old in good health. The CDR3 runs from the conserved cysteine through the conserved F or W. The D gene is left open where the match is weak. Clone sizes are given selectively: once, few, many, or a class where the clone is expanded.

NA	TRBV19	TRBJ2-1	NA	TGTGCCAGTGGACGGAATGAGCAGTTCTTC	CASGRNEQFF
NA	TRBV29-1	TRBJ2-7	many	TGCAGCGCCACTCGGGGGTCCTCCTACGAGCAGTACTTC	CSATRGSSYEQYF
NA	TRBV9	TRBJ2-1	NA	TGTGCCAGCAGCGCCAATCACAATGAGCAGTTCTTC	CASSANHNEQFF
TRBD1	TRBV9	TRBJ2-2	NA	TGTGCCAGCAGCGTAACAGGGGGAAACACCGGGGAGCTGTTTTTT	CASSVTGGNTGELFF
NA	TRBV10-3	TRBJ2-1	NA	TGTGCCATCGGTCCAAGAGGTACCGCCTACAATGAGCAGTTCTTC	CAIGPRGTAYNEQFF
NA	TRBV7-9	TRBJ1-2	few	TGTGCCAGCAGCCCAAGGGGGGCAAATCCGAACTATGGCTACACCTTC	CASSPRGANPNYGYTF
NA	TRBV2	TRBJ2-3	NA	TGTGCCAGCAGTGTGGGGTACACAGATACGCAGTATTTT	CASSVGYTDTQYF
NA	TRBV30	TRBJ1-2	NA	TGTGCCTGGAGCACCTTTCCCGGCGGCTACACCTTC	CAWSTFPGGYTF
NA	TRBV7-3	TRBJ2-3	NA	TGTGCCAGCAGCTTCGACCGCCGTGATACGCAGTATTTT	CASSFDRRDTQYF
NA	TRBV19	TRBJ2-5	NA	TGTGCCAGTAGTATCTCAGAGACCCAGTACTTC	CASSISETQYF
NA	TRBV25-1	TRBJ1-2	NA	TGTGCCAGCAGTCCCGGGGTTGGCGGCTACACCTTC	CASSPGVGGYTF
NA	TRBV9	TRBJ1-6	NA	TGTGCCAGCAGCGGGCAGGGACCAAATTCACCCCTCCACTTT	CASSGQGPNSPLHF
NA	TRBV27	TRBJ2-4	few	TGTGCCAGCAAATCCAGGGCAATGAACATTCAGTACTTC	CASKSRAMNIQYF
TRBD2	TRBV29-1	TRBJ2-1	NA	TGCAGCGTTGATGGTATAGCGGGGTCCTCCCCGGTAAATGAGCAGTTCTTC	CSVDGIAGSSPVNEQFF
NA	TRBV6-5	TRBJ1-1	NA	TGTGCCAGCAGTTACGCGATGAACACTGAAGCTTTCTTT	CASSYAMNTEAFF
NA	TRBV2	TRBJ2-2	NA	TGTGCCAGCAGATTGTCCGGGGAGCTGTTTTTT	CASRLSGELFF
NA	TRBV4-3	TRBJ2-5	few	TGCGCCAGCAGCCAAGATAAGGGGGGGATCCGAGAGACCCAGTACTTC	CASSQDKGGIRETQYF
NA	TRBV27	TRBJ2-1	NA	TGTGCCAGCTGGGGGGCAGGGTCGAATGAGCAGTTCTTC	CASWGAGSNEQFF
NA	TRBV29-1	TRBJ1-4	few	TGCAGCGTTGAAAGGTACCGCGGGAGAGTCAATGAAAAACTGTTTTTT	CSVERYRGRVNEKLFF
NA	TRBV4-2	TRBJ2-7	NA	TGTGCCAGCAGCCAAAGACTAGTATCCTACGAGCAGTACTTC	CASSQRLVSYEQYF
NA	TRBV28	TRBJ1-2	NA	TGTGCCAGCAGTCCCGGGCCACAATACTATGGCTACACCTTC	CASSPGPQYYGYTF
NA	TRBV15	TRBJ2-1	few	TGTGCCACCAGCAGAGATTGGGGCGGGAAGAAGTCCTACAATGAGCAGTTCTTC	CATSRDWGGKKSYNEQFF
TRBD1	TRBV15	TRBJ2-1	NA	TGTGCCACCAGCAGAGAGGGGACAGGCAAGTTCTTC	CATSREGTGKFF
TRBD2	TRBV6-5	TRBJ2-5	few	TGTGCCAGCAGTTCAGGACTAGAAGAGACCCAGTACTTC	CASSSGLEETQYF
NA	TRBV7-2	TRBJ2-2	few	TGTGCCAGCAGCCCCTCCAACACCGGGGAGCTGTTTTTT	CASSPSNTGELFF
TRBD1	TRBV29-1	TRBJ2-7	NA	TGCAGCGCAGGACAGGGTATCTCCTACGAGCAGTACTTC	CSAGQGISYEQYF
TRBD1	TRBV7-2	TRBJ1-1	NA	TGTGCCAGCTTGGAGGGACAGCAGAACACTGAAGCTTTCTTT	CASLEGQQNTEAFF
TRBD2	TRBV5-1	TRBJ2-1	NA	TGCGCCAGCAGCGCTAGCGGATACAATGAGCAGTTCTTC	CASSASGYNEQFF
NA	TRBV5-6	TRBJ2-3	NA	TGTGCCAGCAGCTTGGGGCAGGCACAAAATACGCAGTATTTT	CASSLGQAQNTQYF
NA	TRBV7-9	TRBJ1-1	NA	TGTGCCAGCAGTGGGGGCCAAGAAAAGAACACTGAAGCTTTCTTT	CASSGGQEKNTEAFF
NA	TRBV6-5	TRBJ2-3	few	TGTGCCAGCAGTTCGACCGCCAGCACAGATACGCAGTATTTT	CASSSTASTDTQYF
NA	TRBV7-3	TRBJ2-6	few	TGTGCCAGCAGCTTAGTGTCCATCTCTGGGGCCAACGTCCTGACTTTC	CASSLVSISGANVLTF
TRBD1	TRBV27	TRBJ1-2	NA	TGTGCCAGCGGTAGACAGGGGAGTCCCTATGGCTACACCTTC	CASGRQGSPYGYTF
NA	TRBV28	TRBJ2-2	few	TGTGCCAGCAGTTTAGTTGGCGGGGAGCTGTTTTTT	CASSLVGGELFF
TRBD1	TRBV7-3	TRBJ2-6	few	TGTGCCAGCAGCGCCCAGGGACAGGCTGGGGCCAACGTCCTGACTTTC	CASSAQGQAGANVLTF
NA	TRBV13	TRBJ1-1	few	TGTGCCAGCAGCCCGTTGAACACTGAAGCTTTCTTT	CASSPLNTEAFF
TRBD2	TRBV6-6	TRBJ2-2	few	TGTGCCAGCAGTTACCAGACTAGCCTCGGGGAGCTGTTTTTT	CASSYQTSLGELFF
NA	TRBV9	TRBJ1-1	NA	TGTGCCAGCAGCCCTCAGGGGCTGGTCACTGAAGCTTTCTTT	CASSPQGLVTEAFF
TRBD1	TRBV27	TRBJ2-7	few	TGTGCCAGCAGTTACCGGGACAGGGGCTACGAGCAGTACTTC	CASSYRDRGYEQYF
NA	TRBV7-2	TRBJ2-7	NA	TGTGCCAGCAGCTTAGTACTAGATGACTACGAGCAGTACTTC	CASSLVLDDYEQYF
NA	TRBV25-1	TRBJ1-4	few	TGTGCCAGCAGTGAACTGGGGGGAGGAGTTAATGAAAAACTGTTTTTT	CASSELGGGVNEKLFF
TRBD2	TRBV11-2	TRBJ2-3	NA	TGTGCCAGCAGCTTATCGGGAGGAAAAACAGATACGCAGTATTTT	CASSLSGGKTDTQYF
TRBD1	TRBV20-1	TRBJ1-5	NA	TGCAGTGTCAGGGGGTCTCCTTTT	CSVRGSPF
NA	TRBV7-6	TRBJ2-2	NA	TGTGCCAGCAGCTTCCGGTATACCGGGGAGCTGTTTTTT	CASSFRYTGELFF
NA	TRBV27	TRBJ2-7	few	TGTGCCAGCAAACGGCTGGATGCCTACGAGCAGTACTTC	CASKRLDAYEQYF
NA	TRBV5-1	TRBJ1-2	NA	TGCGCCAGCAGCGCCGACCCCGGACGGTACTATGGCTACACCTTC	CASSADPGRYYGYTF
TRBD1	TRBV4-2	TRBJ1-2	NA	TGTGCCAGCAGCCAACTCCTACTCCGGGACAGAGACTACACCTTC	CASSQLLLRDRDYTF
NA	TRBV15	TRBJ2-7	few	TGTGCCACCAGCAGAGATAAGGGGACTGGCTACGAGCAGTACTTC	CATSRDKGTGYEQYF
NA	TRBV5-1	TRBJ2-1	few	TGCGCCAGCAGCACTAGTTTACCCTACAATGAGCAGTTCTTC	CASSTSLPYNEQFF
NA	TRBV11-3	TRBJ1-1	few	TGTGCCAGCAGCTTAGACGTTGGAGAAGCTTTCTTT	CASSLDVGEAFF
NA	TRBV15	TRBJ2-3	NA	TGTGCCACCAGCAGAGATGGGCGGACACCGGGCACAGATACGCAGTATTTT	CATSRDGRTPGTDTQYF
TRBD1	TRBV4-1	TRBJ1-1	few	TGCGCCAGCAGCCAAGGATCGGGACAGGGGAACACTGAAGCTTTCTTT	CASSQGSGQGNTEAFF
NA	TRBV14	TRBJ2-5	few	TGTGCCAGCAGCCAAGGACTACAAGAGACCCAGTACTTC	CASSQGLQETQYF